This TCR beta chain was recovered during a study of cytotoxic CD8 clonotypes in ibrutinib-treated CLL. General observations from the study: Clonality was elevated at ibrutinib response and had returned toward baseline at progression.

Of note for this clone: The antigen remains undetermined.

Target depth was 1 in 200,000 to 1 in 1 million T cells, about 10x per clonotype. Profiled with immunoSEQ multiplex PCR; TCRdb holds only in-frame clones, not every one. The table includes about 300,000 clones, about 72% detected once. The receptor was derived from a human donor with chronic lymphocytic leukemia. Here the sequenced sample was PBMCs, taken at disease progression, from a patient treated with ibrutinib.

CDR3 sequence: CSARVPGLAGGIYEQYF. The CDR3 nucleotides read TGCAGCGCTCGAGTCCCGGGACTAGCGGGGGGGATCTACGAGCAGTACTTC. The chain employs TRBV29-1 and TRBJ2-7, with 16 bases that match TRBD2. This CDR3 region has 17 residues. Trimming removed 7 bases from V and 3 bases from J; junction bases left unmatched: 12. The germline gives CDR1 SQVTM, CDR2 ANQGSEA.